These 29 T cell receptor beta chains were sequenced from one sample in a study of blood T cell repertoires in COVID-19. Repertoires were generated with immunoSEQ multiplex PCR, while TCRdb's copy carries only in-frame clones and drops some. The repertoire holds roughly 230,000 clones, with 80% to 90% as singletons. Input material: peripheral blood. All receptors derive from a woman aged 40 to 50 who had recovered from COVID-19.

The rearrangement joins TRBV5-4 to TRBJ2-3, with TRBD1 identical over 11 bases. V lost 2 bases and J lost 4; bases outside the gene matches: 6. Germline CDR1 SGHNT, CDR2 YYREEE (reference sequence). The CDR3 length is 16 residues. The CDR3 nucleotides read TGTGCCAGCAGCTTCCCGGGACAGGGGGTGGCAGATACGCAGTATTTT. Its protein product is CASSFPGQGVADTQYF.

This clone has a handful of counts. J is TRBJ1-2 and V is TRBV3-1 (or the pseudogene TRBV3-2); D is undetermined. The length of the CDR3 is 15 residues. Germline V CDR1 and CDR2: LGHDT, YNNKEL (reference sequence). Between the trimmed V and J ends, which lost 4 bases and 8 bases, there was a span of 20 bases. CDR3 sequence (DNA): TGTGCCAGCAGCCCCTACGGGAAGACGAGAAACGGCTACACCTTC. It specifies CASSPYGKTRNGYTF.

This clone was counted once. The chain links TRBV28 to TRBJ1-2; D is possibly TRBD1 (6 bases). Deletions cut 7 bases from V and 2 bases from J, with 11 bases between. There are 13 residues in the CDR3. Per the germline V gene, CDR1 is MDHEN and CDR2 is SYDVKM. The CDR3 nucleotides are TGTGCCAGCACAACCGGGACAAACTATGGCTACACCTTC. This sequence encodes CASTTGTNYGYTF.

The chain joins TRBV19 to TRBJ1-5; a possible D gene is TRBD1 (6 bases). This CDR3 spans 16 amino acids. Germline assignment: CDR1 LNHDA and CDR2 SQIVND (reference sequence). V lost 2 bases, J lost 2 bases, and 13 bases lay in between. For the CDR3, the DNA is TGTGCCAGTAGTATACAGGGGTCACTGCGCAATCAGCCCCAGCATTTT. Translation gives CASSIQGSLRNQPQHF.

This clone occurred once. CDR3 residues: CASSLRTDTQYF. DNA of the CDR3: TGTGCCAGCAGTCTCCGTACAGATACGCAGTATTTT. The V and J genes are TRBV28 and TRBJ2-3; no definite D call. V gave up 5 bases and J gave up 3 bases, with 6 bases separating them. Germline CDR1 reads MDHEN; CDR2 reads SYDVKM. The CDR3 consists of 12 residues.

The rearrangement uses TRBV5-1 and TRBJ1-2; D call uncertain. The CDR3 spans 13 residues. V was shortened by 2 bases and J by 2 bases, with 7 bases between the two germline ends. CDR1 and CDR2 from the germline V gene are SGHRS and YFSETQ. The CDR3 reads CASSLIQNYGYTF. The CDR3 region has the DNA TGCGCCAGCAGCTTAATCCAGAACTATGGCTACACCTTC. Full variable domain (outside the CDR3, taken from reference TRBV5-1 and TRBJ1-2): KAGVTQTPRYLIKTRGQQVTLSCSPISGHRSVSWYQQTPGQGLQFLFEYFSETQRNKGNFPGRFSGRQFSNSRSEMNVSTLELGDSALYLCASSLIQNYGYTFGSGTRLTVV.

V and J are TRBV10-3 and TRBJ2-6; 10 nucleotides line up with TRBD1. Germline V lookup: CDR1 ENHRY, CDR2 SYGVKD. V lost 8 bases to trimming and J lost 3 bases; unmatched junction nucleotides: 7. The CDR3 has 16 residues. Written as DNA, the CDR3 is TGTGCCATCTCGAGACAGGGGGCGGGTGGGGCCAACGTCCTGACTTTC. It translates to CAISRQGAGGANVLTF.

The CDR3 here is CATSDSTGVNTEAFF. CDR3 DNA sequence: TGTGCCACCAGTGATTCTACAGGGGTGAACACTGAAGCTTTCTTT. The rearrangement links TRBV24-1 to TRBJ1-1; 7 positions match TRBD1. The V segment lost 2 bases and the J segment 0 bases; nucleotides outside the gene matches: 2. This CDR3 contains 15 residues. Germline V gene sequence: CDR1 KGHDR, CDR2 SFDVKD.

Written as DNA, the CDR3 is TGTGCCAGCAGCCTGACTAGCAGAAGAAATAAGGGCGATGAGCAGTTCTTC. This encodes CASSLTSRRNKGDEQFF. The chain combines TRBV3-1 (or the pseudogene TRBV3-2) with TRBJ2-1; TRBD2 aligns across 7 bases. There are 17 residues in the CDR3. V lost 4 bases to trimming and J lost 8 bases; unmatched junction nucleotides: 17. The germline gives CDR1 LGHDT, CDR2 YNNKEL (reference sequence).

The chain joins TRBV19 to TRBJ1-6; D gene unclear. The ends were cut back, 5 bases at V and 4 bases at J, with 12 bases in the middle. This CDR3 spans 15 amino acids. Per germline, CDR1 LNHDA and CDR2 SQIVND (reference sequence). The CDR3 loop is CASSPLADYNSPLHF. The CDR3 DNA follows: TGTGCCAGTAGTCCCCTGGCGGATTATAATTCACCCCTCCACTTT.

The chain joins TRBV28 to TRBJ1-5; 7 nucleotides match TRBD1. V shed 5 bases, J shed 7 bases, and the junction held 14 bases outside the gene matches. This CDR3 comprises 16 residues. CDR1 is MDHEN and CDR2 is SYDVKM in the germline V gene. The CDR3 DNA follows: TGTGCCAGCAGTCCACACCTAACGACAGGGTGGCAGCCCCAGCATTTT. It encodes CASSPHLTTGWQPQHF.

The CDR3 nucleotides are TGCGCCAGCAGCCTGGAGGCTAGCGCTGGAGAGACCCAGTACTTC. This codes for CASSLEASAGETQYF. V usage is TRBV4-3 and J usage is TRBJ2-5; D is perhaps TRBD2 (6 bases). Trimming removed 4 bases at V and 4 bases at J, with 16 bases between. The length of the CDR3 is 15 residues. In germline, CDR1 is LGHNA, CDR2 YSLEER.

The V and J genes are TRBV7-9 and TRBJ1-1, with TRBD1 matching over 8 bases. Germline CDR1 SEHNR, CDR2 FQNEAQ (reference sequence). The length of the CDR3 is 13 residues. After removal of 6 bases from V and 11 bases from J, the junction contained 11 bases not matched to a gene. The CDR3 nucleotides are TGTGCCAGCAGGGGCACAGGACAGGGCCCTGCTTTCTTT. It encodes CASRGTGQGPAFF. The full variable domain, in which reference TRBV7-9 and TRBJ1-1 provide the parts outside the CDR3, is DTGVSQNPRHKITKRGQNVTFRCDPISEHNRLYWYRQTLGQGPEFLTYFQNEAQLEKSRLLSDRFSAERPKGSFSTLEIQRTEQGDSAMYLCASRGTGQGPAFFGQGTRLTVV.

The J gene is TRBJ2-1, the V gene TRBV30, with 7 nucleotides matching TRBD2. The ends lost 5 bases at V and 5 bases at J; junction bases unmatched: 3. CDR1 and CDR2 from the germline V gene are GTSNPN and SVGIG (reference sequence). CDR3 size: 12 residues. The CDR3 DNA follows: TGTGCCTGGGGCGGGACTAACAATGAGCAGTTCTTC. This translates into CAWGGTNNEQFF.

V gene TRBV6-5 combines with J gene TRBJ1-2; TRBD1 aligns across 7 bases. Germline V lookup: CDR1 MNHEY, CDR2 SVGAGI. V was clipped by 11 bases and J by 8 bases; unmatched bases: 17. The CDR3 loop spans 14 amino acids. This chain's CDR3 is CACRKGALVGGYTF. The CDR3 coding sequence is TGTGCCTGTCGGAAGGGGGCATTGGTGGGCGGCTACACCTTC.

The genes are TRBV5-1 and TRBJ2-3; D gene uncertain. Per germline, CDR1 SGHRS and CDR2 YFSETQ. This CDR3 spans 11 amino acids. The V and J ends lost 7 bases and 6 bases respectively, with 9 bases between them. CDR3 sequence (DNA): TGCGCCAGCCCCCTCGGGGATACGCAGTATTTT. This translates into CASPLGDTQYF.

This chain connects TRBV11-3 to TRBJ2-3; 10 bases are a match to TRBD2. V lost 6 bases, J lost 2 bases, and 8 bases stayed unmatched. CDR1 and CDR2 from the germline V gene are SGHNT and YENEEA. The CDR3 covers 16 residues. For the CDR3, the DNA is TGTGCCAGCAGATCCGCGACTAGCGGGCACACAGATACGCAGTATTTT. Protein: CASRSATSGHTDTQYF.

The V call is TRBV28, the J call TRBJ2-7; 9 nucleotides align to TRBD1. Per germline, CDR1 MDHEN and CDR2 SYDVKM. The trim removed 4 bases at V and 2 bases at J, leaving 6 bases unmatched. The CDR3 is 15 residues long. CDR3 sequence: CASSSPGQGPYEQYV. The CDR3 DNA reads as TGTGCCAGCAGTTCACCGGGACAGGGACCCTACGAGCAGTACGTC.

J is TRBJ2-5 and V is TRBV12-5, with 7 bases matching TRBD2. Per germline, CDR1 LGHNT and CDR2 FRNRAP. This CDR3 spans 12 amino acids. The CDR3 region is CATAGIVETQYF. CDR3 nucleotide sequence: TGTGCCACAGCGGGGATCGTAGAGACCCAGTACTTC.

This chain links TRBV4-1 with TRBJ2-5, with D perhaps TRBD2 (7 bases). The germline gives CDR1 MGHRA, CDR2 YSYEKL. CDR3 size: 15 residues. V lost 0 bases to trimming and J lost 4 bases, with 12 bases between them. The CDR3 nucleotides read TGCGCCAGCAGCCAAGATTGGGGGGGCACAGAGACCCAGTACTTC. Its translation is CASSQDWGGTETQYF.

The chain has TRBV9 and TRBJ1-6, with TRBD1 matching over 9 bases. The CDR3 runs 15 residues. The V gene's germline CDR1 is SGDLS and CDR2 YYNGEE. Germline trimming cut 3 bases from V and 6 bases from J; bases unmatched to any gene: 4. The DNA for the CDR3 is TGTGCCAGCAGCGCGGGACAGGGTTTTAATTCACCCCTCCACTTT. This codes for CASSAGQGFNSPLHF. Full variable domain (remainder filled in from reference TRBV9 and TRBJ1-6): DSGVTQTPKHLITATGQRVTLRCSPRSGDLSVYWYQQSLDQGLQFLIQYYNGEERAKGNILERFSAQQFPDLHSELNLSSLELGDSALYFCASSAGQGFNSPLHFGNGTRLTVT.

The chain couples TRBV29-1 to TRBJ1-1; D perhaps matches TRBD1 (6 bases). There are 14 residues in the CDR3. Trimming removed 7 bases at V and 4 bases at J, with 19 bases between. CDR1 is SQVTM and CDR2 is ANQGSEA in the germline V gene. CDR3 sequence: CSATGGGAGTEAFF. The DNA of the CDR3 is TGCAGCGCCACCGGCGGGGGCGCGGGCACTGAAGCTTTCTTT.

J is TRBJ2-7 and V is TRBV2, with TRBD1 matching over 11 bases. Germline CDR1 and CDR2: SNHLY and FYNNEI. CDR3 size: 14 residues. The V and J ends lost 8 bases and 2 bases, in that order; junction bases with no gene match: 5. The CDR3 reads CASVRTGGAYEQYF. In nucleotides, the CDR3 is TGTGCCAGCGTGAGGACAGGGGGCGCCTACGAGCAGTACTTC.

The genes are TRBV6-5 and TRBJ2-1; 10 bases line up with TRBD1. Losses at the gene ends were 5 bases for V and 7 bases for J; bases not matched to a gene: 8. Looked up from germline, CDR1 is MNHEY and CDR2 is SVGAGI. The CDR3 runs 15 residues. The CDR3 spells CASSRDRGEGNEQFF. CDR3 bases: TGTGCCAGCAGTCGGGACAGGGGAGAAGGGAATGAGCAGTTCTTC.

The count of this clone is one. Here the CDR3 reads CSANLQDTQYF. CDR3 DNA: TGCAGTGCTAATCTACAGGATACGCAGTATTTT. The chain links TRBV20-1 to TRBJ2-3, with no clear D. Trimming shortened V by 4 bases and J by 6 bases, and 8 bases separated the two germline ends. The CDR3 is made up of 11 amino acids. CDR1 is DFQATT, CDR2 SNEGSKA, per germline (reference sequence).

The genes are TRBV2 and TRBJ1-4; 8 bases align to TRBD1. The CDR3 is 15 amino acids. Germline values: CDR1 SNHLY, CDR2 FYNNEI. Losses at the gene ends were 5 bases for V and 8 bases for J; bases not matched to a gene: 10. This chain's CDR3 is CASSSPGGLREKLFF. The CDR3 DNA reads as TGTGCCAGCAGTTCCCCAGGGGGCTTACGGGAAAAACTGTTTTTT.

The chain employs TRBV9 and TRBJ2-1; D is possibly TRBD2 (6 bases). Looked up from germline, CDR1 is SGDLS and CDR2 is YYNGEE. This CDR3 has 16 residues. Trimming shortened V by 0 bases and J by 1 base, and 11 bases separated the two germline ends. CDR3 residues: CASSVDGGRSYNEQFF. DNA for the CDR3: TGTGCCAGCAGCGTAGATGGGGGGAGGTCCTACAATGAGCAGTTCTTC.

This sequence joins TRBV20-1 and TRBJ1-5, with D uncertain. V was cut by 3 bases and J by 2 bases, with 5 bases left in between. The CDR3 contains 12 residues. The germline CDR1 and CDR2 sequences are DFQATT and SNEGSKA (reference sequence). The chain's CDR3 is CSASSGNQPQHF. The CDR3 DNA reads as TGCAGTGCTAGTAGCGGCAATCAGCCCCAGCATTTT.

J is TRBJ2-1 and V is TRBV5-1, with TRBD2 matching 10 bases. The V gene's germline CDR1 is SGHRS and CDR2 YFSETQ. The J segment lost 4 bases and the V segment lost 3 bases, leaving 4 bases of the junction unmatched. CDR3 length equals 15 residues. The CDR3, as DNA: TGCGCCAGCAGCTCCACTAGCGGGACTTACAATGAGCAGTTCTTC. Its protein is CASSSTSGTYNEQFF.